This TCR beta chain came from a study of cytomegalovirus exposure and HLA in healthy donors. PCR amplification relied on 60 Vbeta primers (plus 13 Jbeta primers). Profiled with immunoSEQ multiplex PCR; TCRdb holds only in-frame clones, not every one. The data show 180,000 or so clones, about 79% seen once. There are 17 residues in the CDR3. From germline, CDR1 is SGDLS and CDR2 YYNGEE. V lost 4 bases to trimming and J lost 6 bases; unmatched junction nucleotides: 13. The origin of this receptor is a female donor in good health and CMV-seronegative. The sequenced sample was PBMCs. This chain connects TRBV9 to TRBJ1-4; 9 bases are shared with TRBD1. As DNA, the CDR3 is TGTGCCAGCAGCCCGACCCCGACCGGGACAGGGCATGAAAAACTGTTTTTT. It specifies CASSPTPTGTGHEKLFF.